This T cell receptor (beta chain) comes out of a study of radiation and T cells in renal cell carcinoma. Method: immunoSEQ multiplex PCR; TCRdb's copy keeps in-frame clones and lacks some. Of approximately 80,000 clones listed, about 89% are singletons. Per the germline V gene, CDR1 is SGHDT and CDR2 is YYEEEE. Between the trimmed V and J ends, which lost 1 base and 7 bases, there was a span of 11 bases. This CDR3 region has 14 residues. Time point meaning: blood 4 weeks post-SBRT, at nephrectomy. Treatment denoted: 15 Gy SBRT to primary tumor, nephrectomy 4 weeks later. Nephrectomy followed 15 Gy stereotactic body radiation by 4 weeks. Blood was sampled at baseline, 2 weeks and 4 weeks after SBRT.

The chain combines TRBV5-6 with TRBJ1-4; D is perhaps TRBD1 (5 bases). The clonotype originates from a woman in her 70s with renal cell carcinoma. Sequenced material: blood, taken from a patient whose treatment included radiotherapy and nephrectomy. The CDR3 spells CASSLRQGSEKLFF. CDR3 bases: TGTGCCAGCAGCTTGCGCCAGGGTAGTGAAAAACTGTTTTTT.